This T cell receptor beta chain was identified in a study of CD8 T cells in ankylosing spondylitis. Each CDR3 protein is one row after TCRdb ran MiXCR on the 5' RACE reads. The sample carries roughly 230,000 distinct CDR3 sequences, over 7% recorded once. This clonotype was found many times. V dropped 2 bases and J dropped 3 bases, with 11 bases sitting between them. This CDR3 is 15 amino acids long. This clonotype was sampled from a female donor with ankylosing spondylitis or in good health (not recorded which). The sample consisted of blood, either unsorted or a sorted T cell fraction (not recorded which). The chain is built from TRBV12-3 or TRBV12-4 and TRBJ2-1; D is unresolved. This chain's CDR3 is CASSLTPLGYNEQFF. CDR3 DNA: TGTGCCAGCAGTTTAACCCCCCTCGGCTACAATGAGCAGTTCTTC.